This is a list of T cell receptor beta chains from one sample in a study of T cell responses to AZD1222 COVID-19 vaccine. Profiling relied on immunoSEQ multiplex PCR, and the TCRdb table lists in-frame clones only, not all of them. Of about 150,000 clones in the sample, over 70% are singletons; the top ten hold roughly a tenth. Material: peripheral blood, obtained 28 days after the second AZD1222 dose. All receptors derive from an adult who received the AZD1222 COVID-19 vaccine. Both conserved end residues are part of each CDR3. The order of the fields is V gene, J gene, D gene, clone size, CDR3 protein, CDR3 DNA. The D gene is left open where the match is weak. Expanded clones are given a class, and other clones once, few, many or no size at all.

>TRBV14|TRBJ1-3|.|.
CASSQRSHSGNTIYF
TGTGCCAGCAGCCAACGGTCCCACTCTGGAAACACCATATATTTT
>TRBV5-4|TRBJ2-7|TRBD2|.
CASSPVGLSSYEQYF
TGTGCCAGCAGCCCCGTGGGACTATCCTCCTACGAGCAGTACTTC
>TRBV19|TRBJ1-4|TRBD1|.
CASSRGQANEKLFF
TGTGCCAGTAGCCGTGGACAGGCTAATGAAAAACTGTTTTTT
>TRBV7-8|TRBJ2-7|.|.
CASSLAPGLYEQYF
TGTGCCAGCAGCTTAGCGCCGGGACTTTACGAGCAGTACTTC
>TRBV7-3|TRBJ2-7|.|.
CAAQNEQYF
TGTGCCGCCCAGAATGAGCAGTACTTC
>TRBV4-1|TRBJ2-3|TRBD2|.
CASSPLLAGGTDTQYF
TGCGCCAGCAGCCCCCTACTAGCGGGAGGCACAGATACGCAGTATTTT
>TRBV3-1/TRBV3-2|TRBJ1-1|TRBD1|few
CASSLPGTGMNTEAFF
TGTGCCAGCAGCCTTCCCGGGACAGGGATGAACACTGAAGCTTTCTTT
>TRBV2|TRBJ2-2|.|.
CASSESGVGELFF
TGTGCCAGCAGTGAAAGTGGGGTCGGGGAGCTGTTTTTT
>TRBV5-1|TRBJ2-5|.|.
CASSGEVETQYF
TGCGCCAGCAGCGGTGAGGTGGAGACCCAGTACTTC
>TRBV7-2|TRBJ2-5|.|.
CASRPPERRVLETQYF
TGTGCCAGCAGACCTCCGGAGCGTCGGGTGTTAGAGACCCAGTACTTC
>TRBV4-3|TRBJ2-7|.|.
CASSHRPGGYEQYF
TGCGCCAGCAGCCACCGCCCAGGGGGGTACGAGCAGTACTTC
>TRBV2|TRBJ2-7|.|.
CASAKSYEQYF
TGTGCCAGCGCAAAAAGTTACGAGCAGTACTTC
>TRBV28|TRBJ2-7|TRBD1|.
CASSPLGTGRRAYEQYF
TGTGCCAGCAGTCCACTAGGGACAGGGAGGAGGGCCTACGAGCAGTACTTC
>TRBV7-3|TRBJ2-2|.|.
CASSPHRARGTGELFF
TGTGCCAGCAGCCCTCACAGGGCACGAGGCACCGGGGAGCTGTTTTTT
>TRBV5-1|TRBJ2-7|.|.
CASSNTGTGEQYF
TGCGCCAGCAGCAACACCGGGACCGGCGAGCAGTACTTC
>TRBV15|TRBJ2-2|.|once
CATSRDSSTGELFF
TGTGCCACCAGCAGAGATAGCAGCACCGGGGAGCTGTTTTTT
>TRBV6-1|TRBJ1-5|.|.
CASSSQGYQPQHF
TGTGCCAGCAGTTCACAGGGTTATCAGCCCCAGCATTTT
>TRBV6-2/TRBV6-3|TRBJ2-7|.|few
CASSYSLSDSNYEQYF
TGTGCCAGCAGTTACTCCTTGTCGGACTCCAACTACGAGCAGTACTTC
>TRBV6-2/TRBV6-3|TRBJ2-7|.|.
CASSYAGGGEQYF
TGTGCCAGCAGTTACGCAGGGGGGGGCGAGCAGTACTTC
>TRBV19|TRBJ2-1|.|.
CASSKGGNEQFF
TGTGCCAGTAGTAAAGGGGGGAATGAGCAGTTCTTC
>TRBV7-6|TRBJ2-1|.|.
CASSLEQGRRYNEQFF
TGTGCCAGCAGCTTAGAGCAGGGGAGGAGATACAATGAGCAGTTCTTC
>TRBV23-1|TRBJ2-1|TRBD2|.
CASSHTLAEEGYNEQFF
TGCGCCAGCAGTCACACCCTAGCGGAGGAGGGCTACAATGAGCAGTTCTTC
>TRBV27|TRBJ2-1|TRBD1|.
CASSLARGRGEQFF
TGTGCCAGCAGTTTAGCCAGGGGGCGCGGTGAGCAGTTCTTC
>TRBV6-5|TRBJ2-1|TRBD1|.
CASSTTGGGGEQFF
TGTGCCAGCAGCACTACAGGGGGAGGTGGTGAGCAGTTCTTC
>TRBV7-2|TRBJ2-7|TRBD2|.
CASSPRPRAGVHEQYF
TGTGCCAGCAGCCCCAGGCCGAGAGCGGGAGTTCACGAGCAGTACTTC
>TRBV4-1|TRBJ2-6|.|once
CASSQDFPLGSGANVLTF
TGCGCCAGCAGCCAAGATTTCCCCCTAGGTTCTGGGGCCAACGTCCTGACTTTC
>TRBV5-4|TRBJ1-1|.|.
CASSRETGRMNTEAFF
TGTGCCAGCAGCCGAGAGACAGGCCGGATGAACACTGAAGCTTTCTTT
>TRBV29-1|TRBJ2-1|TRBD2|.
CSVELLAGINEQFF
TGCAGCGTTGAGCTTCTAGCGGGGATCAATGAGCAGTTCTTC
>TRBV28|TRBJ2-7|.|.
CASSSLYEQYF
TGTGCCAGCAGTTCTTTATACGAGCAGTACTTC
>TRBV24-1|TRBJ2-1|TRBD2|once
CATSDPTTSGRAGSYNEQFF
TGTGCCACCAGTGACCCGACGACTAGCGGGAGGGCCGGGTCCTACAATGAGCAGTTCTTC
>TRBV5-4|TRBJ2-5|.|.
CASRSQGLETQYF
TGTGCCAGCAGGTCCCAGGGGTTGGAGACCCAGTACTTC
>TRBV7-6|TRBJ2-7|TRBD1|.
CASSPDRSTYEQYF
TGTGCCAGCAGCCCGGACAGGTCTACCTACGAGCAGTACTTC
>TRBV11-2|TRBJ2-1|TRBD2|.
CASSLGLVNNEQFF
TGTGCCAGCAGCTTGGGACTAGTTAACAATGAGCAGTTCTTC
>TRBV18|TRBJ2-2|.|few
CASSTETGSTGELFF
TGTGCCAGCTCAACAGAAACAGGGAGCACCGGGGAGCTGTTTTTT
>TRBV11-2|TRBJ1-1|.|few
CASSSSGRITNTEAFF
TGTGCCAGCAGCTCTTCCGGGAGAATTACCAACACTGAAGCTTTCTTT
>TRBV5-1|TRBJ2-1|TRBD1|.
CASSAGSGTAGNEQFF
TGCGCCAGCAGCGCAGGATCGGGGACAGCAGGGAATGAGCAGTTCTTC
>TRBV10-3|TRBJ2-1|.|.
CAISEQGNEQFF
TGTGCCATCAGTGAGCAGGGAAATGAGCAGTTCTTC
>TRBV29-1|TRBJ1-1|TRBD1|once
CSVYTGGPYTEAFF
TGCAGCGTGTATACAGGGGGACCATACACTGAAGCTTTCTTT
>TRBV7-2|TRBJ2-3|.|.
CASSLVRLPTDTQYF
TGTGCCAGCAGCTTAGTGCGACTACCCACAGATACGCAGTATTTT
>TRBV2|TRBJ1-5|.|few
CASSRRRGNSNQPQHF
TGTGCCAGCAGTCGGAGGAGAGGCAATAGCAATCAGCCCCAGCATTTT
>TRBV28|TRBJ2-7|.|.
CASSLTSPHEQYF
TGTGCCAGCAGTTTAACTAGCCCCCACGAGCAGTACTTC
>TRBV24-1|TRBJ2-1|TRBD2|.
CATSPRIGLAGRDEQFF
TGTGCCACCAGCCCCCGGATAGGACTAGCGGGACGGGATGAGCAGTTCTTC